This T cell receptor beta chain was identified during a study of identical twins. TCRdb re-called the 5' RACE reads with MiXCR, one entry per CDR3 protein. The profile shows 300,000 to 400,000 distinct CDR3 sequences, roughly 12% of them singletons. Study-wide results and limits: Cord blood beta clonotypes that were abundant carried fewer insertions, and memory repertoires showed no such trend. Out-of-frame beta chain sequences displayed weaker excess sharing between twins.

With 5 bases removed from V and 4 bases from J, the gap between germline ends came to 17 bases. This CDR3 has 15 amino acids. CDR1 MNHEY and CDR2 SMNVEV come from the germline V gene (reference sequence). This clonotype was found once. What it binds is not known. With no exceptions, donors were healthy Caucasians. Separately, the same data were catalogued under a study of yellow fever vaccine responses in identical twins.

The rearrangement joins TRBV27 to TRBJ2-5, with a tentative D call TRBD2 (7 bases). The specimen sequenced was CD8+ T cells sorted from blood. This clonotype originated in a woman between 18 and 30 years old in good health. CDR3: CASSNLLAGAETQYF. CDR3 DNA: TGTGCCAGCAGTAACCTCTTGGCGGGGGCAGAGACCCAGTACTTC.